The 20 T cell receptor beta chains below come from one sample, sequenced in a study of CD4+ T cells in melanoma (dated 2022 in TCRdb). The library was built by means of the immunoSEQ multiplex PCR assay. In TCRdb, the immuneACCESS table is reduced to in-frame sequences with V and J assigned. These tables do not hold every clone; where another copy was compared, an unresolved V gene accounts for under half, and the others remain unexplained. This sample comprises some 3,600 clones, approximately 60% of them detected only once. The ten top clones hold 20% to 25% of the sample. Sequenced input: cells from a culture (not recorded whether cultured in vitro). The receptors here all came from a human donor with melanoma.

There are a few counts of this clone. This chain links TRBV29-1 with TRBJ1-1; D gene unclear. Trimming pared 0 bases from V and 5 bases from J, leaving 10 bases between. This CDR3 is built from 13 residues. CDR1 and CDR2 (germline): SQVTM, ANQGSEA. The CDR3 here is CSVEDPPGTEAFF. The CDR3 DNA reads TGCAGCGTTGAAGATCCCCCGGGGACTGAAGCTTTCTTT.

In nucleotides, the CDR3 is TGTGCCAGCAGCTTAAACCCCTACGAGCAGTACTTC. Translating gives CASSLNPYEQYF. The chain combines TRBV13 with TRBJ2-7, with D unclear. This CDR3 is built from 12 residues. Germline CDR1 reads PRHDT; CDR2 reads FYEKMQ (reference sequence). V lost 2 bases, J lost 2 bases, and 4 bases lay in between.

This rearrangement joins TRBV28 to TRBJ2-1; no clear D. CDR1 and CDR2 from the germline V gene are MDHEN and SYDVKM. The V and J ends lost 4 bases and 4 bases respectively, with 5 bases between them. CDR3 length: 12 residues. CDR3 sequence (DNA): TGTGCCAGCAGTTCTCAGTACAATGAGCAGTTCTTC. Amino acids: CASSSQYNEQFF.

This CDR3 is CASSEGTGVYEQYF. CDR3 nucleotides: TGTGCCAGCAGCGAGGGGACAGGGGTCTACGAGCAGTACTTC. The chain uses TRBV9 and TRBJ2-7, with 10 bases aligning to TRBD1. Germline V lookup: CDR1 SGDLS, CDR2 YYNGEE. Losses at the gene ends were 3 bases for V and 3 bases for J; bases not matched to a gene: 3. There are 14 residues in the CDR3.

The chain recombines TRBV5-6 with TRBJ2-1; no clear D gene. V was pared by 1 base and J by 4 bases, with 9 bases between. The CDR3 length is 14 residues. Germline CDR1 is SGHDT and CDR2 is YYEEEE. This CDR3 is CASSLWLSYNEQFF. For the CDR3, the DNA is TGTGCCAGCAGCTTGTGGCTCAGTTACAATGAGCAGTTCTTC.

This clone showed up just once. The chain recombines TRBV5-1 with TRBJ2-1; 9 nucleotides line up with TRBD2. The CDR3 has 14 amino acids. J gave up 8 bases and V 1 base, and 4 bases lay outside the gene matches. Per the germline V gene, CDR1 is SGHRS and CDR2 is YFSETQ. CDR3 sequence reads: CASSLRGGEDEQFF. In nucleotides, the CDR3 is TGCGCCAGCAGCTTGCGCGGGGGGGAAGATGAGCAGTTCTTC.

This clone was counted only a few times. The V and J genes are TRBV2 and TRBJ2-2, with a weak D call TRBD1 (5 bases). The CDR3 has 13 amino acids. CDR1 is SNHLY, CDR2 FYNNEI, per germline. V lost 10 bases and J lost 5, with 14 bases in between. As DNA, the CDR3 is TGTGCCACTTCAGGGCTTCAGACCGGGGAGCTGTTTTTT. Encoded protein: CATSGLQTGELFF.

By proportion, this clone is medium-sized. The rearrangement links TRBV19 to TRBJ2-1, with D tentatively TRBD2 (5 bases). There are 14 residues in the CDR3. Germline lookup yields CDR1 LNHDA and CDR2 SQIVND (reference sequence). The V gene lost 4 bases and the J gene lost 7 bases, with 14 bases spanning the gap. The CDR3 DNA is TGTGCCAGTAGTAGGCCGCGACGGGGAAATGAGCAGTTCTTC. Protein: CASSRPRRGNEQFF. The full variable domain, rest sourced from reference TRBV19 and TRBJ2-1, is DGGITQSPKYLFRKEGQNVTLSCEQNLNHDAMYWYRQDPGQGLRLIYYSQIVNDFQKGDIAEGYSVSREKKESFPLTVTSAQKNPTAFYLCASSRPRRGNEQFFGPGTRLTVL.

The chain couples TRBV5-8 to TRBJ2-1; 7 bases are a match to TRBD2. The CDR3 sequence is 16 residues long. Germline assignment: CDR1 SGHTS and CDR2 YDEGEE. With 3 bases clipped from V and 3 bases from J, the junction kept 9 bases outside the gene matches. DNA for the CDR3: TGTGCCAGCAGCTGGCAGTCTAGCGGCGACTACAATGAGCAGTTCTTC. Amino acid sequence: CASSWQSSGDYNEQFF. The variable domain in full, with the rest retrieved from reference TRBV5-8 and TRBJ2-1, is EAGVTQSPTHLIKTRGQQATLRCSPISGHTSVYWYQQALGLGLQFLLWYDEGEERNRGNFPPRFSGRQFPNYSSELNVNALELEDSALYLCASSWQSSGDYNEQFFGPGTRLTVL.

By frequency in the sample, this clone is large. This chain uses TRBV9 with TRBJ2-1, with D hard to call. The germline V gene has CDR1 SGDLS and CDR2 YYNGEE. The CDR3 covers 12 residues. Trimming shortened V by 0 bases and J by 4 bases, and 2 bases separated the two germline ends. CDR3 DNA: TGTGCCAGCAGCGTAGGTTACAATGAGCAGTTCTTC. Encoded protein: CASSVGYNEQFF.

CDR3 region: CASSLGTSGGYNEQFF. Here the CDR3 DNA reads TGTGCCAGCAGCCTTGGGACTAGCGGGGGTTACAATGAGCAGTTCTTC. The genes are TRBV7-3 and TRBJ2-1, with 14 bases lining up with TRBD2. CDR3 length: 16 residues. Germline CDR1 and CDR2: SGHTA and FQGTGA. The ends lost 5 bases at V and 4 bases at J; junction bases unmatched: 4. Combining the CDR3 with reference TRBV7-3 and TRBJ2-1 gives the whole variable domain GAGVSQTPSNKVTEKGKYVELRCDPISGHTALYWYRQSLGQGPEFLIYFQGTGAADDSGLPNDRFFAVRPEGSVSTLKIQRTERGDSAVYLCASSLGTSGGYNEQFFGPGTRLTVL.

With regard to this clone: This sample includes further DNA sequences coding for the same CDR3. The rearrangement joins TRBV28 to TRBJ1-2; TRBD1 agrees at 7 bases. Per the germline V gene, CDR1 is MDHEN and CDR2 is SYDVKM. Germline trimming cut 4 bases from V and 5 bases from J; bases unmatched to any gene: 4. The CDR3 covers 13 residues. The CDR3 loop is CASSSGQLYGYTF. CDR3 coding DNA: TGTGCCAGCAGTTCGGGACAGTTGTATGGCTACACCTTC.

This clone was picked up a small number of times. The chain is built from TRBV6-6 and TRBJ2-1; 10 bases agree with TRBD2. This CDR3 region has 14 residues. CDR1 is MNHNY and CDR2 is SVGAGI in the germline V gene (reference sequence). Trimming removed 5 bases from V and 4 bases from J; junction bases left unmatched: 2. The CDR3 is CASSLAGVYNEQFF. In nucleotides, the CDR3 is TGTGCCAGCAGTCTAGCGGGGGTATACAATGAGCAGTTCTTC.

By share, this clone ranks as medium-sized. The chain is built from TRBV9 and TRBJ1-2; D not certain. Trimming pared 3 bases from V and 0 bases from J, leaving 12 bases between. The CDR3 is made up of 15 amino acids. The V gene's germline CDR1 is SGDLS and CDR2 YYNGEE. DNA of the CDR3: TGTGCCAGCAGCGCGTTTATCGGAGCTAACTATGGCTACACCTTC. Translating it yields CASSAFIGANYGYTF.

CDR3 in amino acids: CASSPLMTGISTDTQYF. The CDR3 nucleotides read TGCGCCAGCAGCCCTCTTATGACAGGGATAAGCACAGATACGCAGTATTTT. V gene TRBV4-1 combines with J gene TRBJ2-3, with TRBD1 matching over 7 bases. The CDR3 totals 17 residues. Germline loops: CDR1 MGHRA, CDR2 YSYEKL. V was pared by 4 bases and J by 0 bases, with 10 bases of the junction left unmatched.

This clone was counted a few times. The rearrangement uses TRBV27 and TRBJ2-1, with D hard to call. Germline loops: CDR1 MNHEY, CDR2 SMNVEV (reference sequence). Between the trimmed V and J ends, which lost 7 bases and 4 bases, there was a span of 14 bases. This CDR3 has 14 amino acids. CDR3 in DNA: TGTGCCAGCACCGTATACGGCCAGTACAATGAGCAGTTCTTC. It yields the protein CASTVYGQYNEQFF.

This chain joins TRBV7-9 and TRBJ2-7; 7 bases are a match to TRBD1. Germline assignment: CDR1 SEHNR and CDR2 FQNEAQ (reference sequence). The ends lost 2 bases at V and 5 bases at J; junction bases unmatched: 6. CDR3 length: 14 residues. CDR3 bases: TGTGCCAGCAGCTTAACAGGGGCTGTCCACGAGCAGTACTTC. Protein product: CASSLTGAVHEQYF.

This chain connects TRBV7-9 to TRBJ2-2; possible D gene TRBD2, 5 bases. CDR3 length equals 16 residues. CDR1 is SEHNR and CDR2 is FQNEAQ in the germline V gene (reference sequence). V lost 5 bases, J lost 1 base, and 14 bases lay in between. DNA of the CDR3: TGTGCCAGCAGCCATTTTCTGGGGAGGAACACCGGGGAGCTGTTTTTT. This gives the protein CASSHFLGRNTGELFF.

There are a few counts of this clone. The chain couples TRBV27 to TRBJ2-7; D is perhaps TRBD2 (6 bases). V lost 7 bases and J lost 3, with 22 bases in between. The germline V gene encodes CDR1 MNHEY and CDR2 SMNVEV (reference sequence). This CDR3 has 16 amino acids. In DNA, the CDR3 is TGTGCCAGCATGGGTTCCGACTTGCGGGGACTCTACGAGCAGTACTTC. Translated: CASMGSDLRGLYEQYF.

This chain joins TRBV30 and TRBJ1-2, with 8 bases that match TRBD1. CDR1 is GTSNPN and CDR2 is SVGIG in the germline V gene (reference sequence). CDR3 length equals 15 residues. V shed 1 base and J 2 bases; nucleotides not matched to a gene: 6. Here the CDR3 reads CAWSGGTGNNYGYTF. CDR3 nucleotides: TGTGCCTGGAGTGGCGGGACAGGTAACAACTATGGCTACACCTTC. The whole variable domain, remainder taken from reference TRBV30 and TRBJ1-2, is SQTIHQWPATLVQPVGSPLSLECTVEGTSNPNLYWYRQAAGRGLQLLFYSVGIGQISSEVPQNLSASRPQDRQFILSSKKLLLSDSGFYLCAWSGGTGNNYGYTFGSGTRLTVV.